This T cell receptor (beta chain) was sequenced during a study of cytomegalovirus exposure and HLA in healthy donors. 60 Vbeta and 13 Jbeta primers were used in PCR. Clones were sequenced by immunoSEQ multiplex PCR, and TCRdb holds only the in-frame ones, with some missing. The top ten clones hold roughly 1.2% of a sample with roughly 100,000 clones, under 85% of them seen once. In nominal health when sampled, donors likely had unrecorded immune exposures nonetheless. The CDR3 loop spans 14 amino acids. V was shortened by 3 bases and J by 3 bases, with 8 bases between the two germline ends. From germline, CDR1 is SEHNR and CDR2 FQNEAQ (reference sequence). Study-wide findings and caveats: Researchers counted 164 TCR beta chains as cytomegalovirus-associated.

Only a few counts were recorded for this clone. Its cognate antigen is unknown. The sequencing input was PBMCs. V is TRBV7-9 and J is TRBJ1-4; D gene unclear. The receptor was isolated from a young man in good health and CMV-seronegative. The CDR3 region has the DNA TGTGCCAGCAGCTTGGGGAGGGCTAATGAAAAACTGTTTTTT. As protein: CASSLGRANEKLFF. Full variable domain (rest looked up from reference TRBV7-9 and TRBJ1-4): DTGVSQNPRHKITKRGQNVTFRCDPISEHNRLYWYRQTLGQGPEFLTYFQNEAQLEKSRLLSDRFSAERPKGSFSTLEIQRTEQGDSAMYLCASSLGRANEKLFFGSGTQLSVL.